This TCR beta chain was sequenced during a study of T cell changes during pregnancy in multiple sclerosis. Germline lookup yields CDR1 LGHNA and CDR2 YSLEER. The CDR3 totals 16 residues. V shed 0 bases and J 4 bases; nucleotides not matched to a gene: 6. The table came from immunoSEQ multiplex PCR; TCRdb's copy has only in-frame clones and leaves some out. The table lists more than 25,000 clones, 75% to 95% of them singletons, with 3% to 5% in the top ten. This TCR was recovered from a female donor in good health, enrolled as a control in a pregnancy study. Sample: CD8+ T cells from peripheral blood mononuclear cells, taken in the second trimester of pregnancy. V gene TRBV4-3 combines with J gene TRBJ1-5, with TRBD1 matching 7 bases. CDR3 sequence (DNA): TGCGCCAGCAGCCAAGAGCTGGGGACAGCTAATCAGCCCCAGCATTTT. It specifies CASSQELGTANQPQHF.